Below are 32 T cell receptor beta chains sequenced from a single sample in a study of cytomegalovirus exposure and HLA in healthy donors. PCR amplification relied on 60 Vbeta primers (plus 13 Jbeta primers). Using immunoSEQ multiplex PCR, the repertoire was profiled, and TCRdb retains in-frame clones only, with some absent. Here the sample spans some 130,000 clones, about 80% being singletons. Sequencing input: PBMCs. The receptors stem from a woman between 45 and 65 years old in good health and CMV-seronegative.

This chain connects TRBV6-5 to TRBJ2-7; 12 positions match TRBD2. The germline V gene encodes CDR1 MNHEY and CDR2 SVGAGI. V was pared by 2 bases and J by 7 bases, with 6 bases of the junction left unmatched. CDR3 length equals 15 residues. The CDR3 nucleotides are TGTGCCAGCAGTTACCCCTCTAGCGGGAGGGGTGAGCAGTACTTC. It codes for CASSYPSSGRGEQYF.

This clone was detected once. This rearrangement joins TRBV10-3 to TRBJ1-2; 7 bases agree with TRBD1. The germline gives CDR1 ENHRY, CDR2 SYGVKD. There are 15 residues in the CDR3. V lost 0 bases to trimming and J lost 6 bases; unmatched junction nucleotides: 7. The chain's CDR3 is CAISESQGYSDGYTF. As DNA, the CDR3 is TGTGCCATCAGTGAGTCACAGGGGTATTCTGATGGCTACACCTTC.

The rearrangement joins TRBV30 to TRBJ1-2, with a weak D call TRBD1 (6 bases). V was pared by 4 bases and J by 6 bases, with 12 bases between. The CDR3 is made up of 12 amino acids. Germline assignment: CDR1 GTSNPN and CDR2 SVGIG (reference sequence). CDR3 sequence reads: CAWNGGRDGYTF. The DNA of the CDR3 is TGTGCCTGGAACGGGGGGCGGGATGGCTACACCTTC.

This chain connects TRBV20-1 to TRBJ1-1; D is perhaps TRBD1 (6 bases). V was shortened by 6 bases and J by 8 bases, with 13 bases between the two germline ends. Germline V gene sequence: CDR1 DFQATT, CDR2 SNEGSKA (reference sequence). This CDR3 is 11 amino acids long. CDR3 coding DNA: TGCAGTGCCAGGGGAGGGGGAGAAGCTTTCTTT. Translated: CSARGGGEAFF.

The table lists this clone with a count of one. The chain has TRBV2 and TRBJ1-2, with 7 nucleotides matching TRBD1. V lost 4 bases and J lost 8; bases outside the gene matches: 10. CDR1 SNHLY and CDR2 FYNNEI come from the germline V gene. The CDR3 length is 14 residues. The CDR3 bases are TGTGCCAGCAGTGCCCCCTTTGACAGGGACGGCTACACCTTC. Translating it yields CASSAPFDRDGYTF.

The chain uses TRBV6-5 and TRBJ1-2; 7 bases are shared with TRBD1. CDR1 is MNHEY and CDR2 is SVGAGI in the germline V gene. Losses at the gene ends were 4 bases for V and 2 bases for J; bases not matched to a gene: 4. The CDR3 spans 14 residues. This chain's CDR3 is CASSWGQFNYGYTF. The CDR3 coding sequence is TGTGCCAGCAGTTGGGGACAGTTCAACTATGGCTACACCTTC.

The table lists this clone with a count of one. V gene TRBV18 combines with J gene TRBJ1-2, with D maybe TRBD1 (5 bases). Germline V gene data show CDR1 as KGHSH and CDR2 as LQKENI. This CDR3 has 14 amino acids. V lost 3 bases and J 4 bases, leaving 12 bases between the germline ends. The CDR3 reads CASSPKTVSYGYTF. CDR3 nucleotides: TGTGCCAGCTCACCTAAGACAGTAAGCTATGGCTACACCTTC.

This chain links TRBV7-3 with TRBJ2-2; 10 bases agree with TRBD2. This CDR3 has 15 amino acids. Unmatched junction bases numbered 5, after V lost 5 bases and J lost 5 bases. Germline CDR1 is SGHTA and CDR2 is FQGTGA. This CDR3 reads CASSLAGVGTGELFF. As DNA, the CDR3 is TGTGCCAGCAGCCTAGCGGGAGTAGGTACCGGGGAGCTGTTTTTT.

The chain joins TRBV7-2 to TRBJ2-3; 11 nucleotides line up with TRBD2. J was trimmed by 3 bases and V by 5 bases; bases with no gene match: 10. The CDR3 length is 17 residues. CDR1 is SGHTA and CDR2 is FQGNSA in the germline V gene. The CDR3 protein is CASSIKFLAGGTDTQYF. CDR3 in DNA: TGTGCCAGCAGCATAAAATTCCTAGCGGGAGGTACAGATACGCAGTATTTT. The variable domain in full, with the rest retrieved from reference TRBV7-2 and TRBJ2-3, is GAGVSQSPSNKVTEKGKDVELRCDPISGHTALYWYRQSLGQGLEFLIYFQGNSAPDKSGLPSDRFSAERTGGSVSTLTIQRTQQEDSAVYLCASSIKFLAGGTDTQYFGPGTRLTVL.

The chain has TRBV7-3 and TRBJ2-2; D may be TRBD2 (6 bases). The V end was cut by 8 bases, the J end by 6 bases, with 19 bases between. This CDR3 has 15 amino acids. Looked up from germline, CDR1 is SGHTA and CDR2 is FQGTGA. The CDR3 sequence: CASSVDGGLPGELFF. The CDR3 nucleotides are TGTGCCAGCTCCGTCGATGGAGGGCTACCCGGGGAGCTGTTTTTT.

This clone showed up just once. The chain links TRBV27 to TRBJ2-3; 9 bases map to TRBD2. The CDR3 consists of 15 residues. Per germline, CDR1 MNHEY and CDR2 SMNVEV (reference sequence). J gave up 1 base and V 6 bases, and 5 bases lay outside the gene matches. CDR3 DNA: TGTGCCAGCAGATATAGCGGGAGCCGCACAGATACGCAGTATTTT. It yields the protein CASRYSGSRTDTQYF.

This rearrangement joins TRBV18 to TRBJ1-5; D is uncertain. Per the germline V gene, CDR1 is KGHSH and CDR2 is LQKENI. This CDR3 comprises 15 residues. The V end lost 6 bases, the J end lost 0 bases, and 12 bases lay between the germline ends. The CDR3 sequence is CASSTSTDSNQPQHF. In DNA, the CDR3 is TGTGCCAGCTCTACTTCAACAGATAGCAATCAGCCCCAGCATTTT.

The chain uses TRBV7-3 and TRBJ1-2; 10 bases line up with TRBD1. Germline V gene lookup returns CDR1 SGHTA and CDR2 FQGTGA. CDR3 length: 15 residues. With 7 bases clipped from V and 8 bases from J, the junction kept 13 bases outside the gene matches. The CDR3 DNA reads as TGTGCCAGCACCCCGGGACCTGGACAGGGGGAAGGCTACACCTTC. Residues: CASTPGPGQGEGYTF.

The V call is TRBV10-3, the J call TRBJ1-2; 10 bases match TRBD1. CDR1 and CDR2 (germline): ENHRY, SYGVKD. The CDR3 runs to 12 residues. Trimming removed 9 bases from V and 8 bases from J; junction bases left unmatched: 6. The CDR3 nucleotides read TGTGCCATTCAATCGACAGGGGGCGGCTACACCTTC. Protein: CAIQSTGGGYTF.

The gene calls are TRBV5-1 and TRBJ2-2, with 8 bases lining up with TRBD1. The CDR3 covers 17 residues. V trimming: 3 bases; J trimming: 4 bases; junction bases outside the gene matches: 11. Per the germline V gene, CDR1 is SGHRS and CDR2 is YFSETQ. CDR3 coding DNA: TGCGCCAGCAGCTCCCTCGGGGGACAGGTCCTCACCGGGGAGCTGTTTTTT. It translates to CASSSLGGQVLTGELFF.

The rearrangement links TRBV7-2 to TRBJ2-1; TRBD1 is a possible D gene (5 bases). Trimming took 5 bases from V and 2 from J, leaving 16 bases between them. CDR3 length: 16 residues. Germline V gene lookup returns CDR1 SGHTA and CDR2 FQGNSA. CDR3 sequence reads: CASSPHGALTYNEQFF. DNA for the CDR3: TGTGCCAGCAGCCCCCATGGGGCTTTAACCTACAATGAGCAGTTCTTC.

The J gene is TRBJ1-1, the V gene TRBV7-9, with TRBD1 matching 7 bases. Germline CDR1 SEHNR, CDR2 FQNEAQ (reference sequence). The CDR3 has 12 residues. J gave up 5 bases and V 9 bases, and 6 bases lay outside the gene matches. As DNA, the CDR3 is TGTGCCAGTAACAGGGGTCGGACTGAAGCTTTCTTT. Translating gives CASNRGRTEAFF.

CDR3 loop: CASSVTGQETQYF. In nucleotides, the CDR3 is TGCGCCAGCAGCGTGACAGGCCAAGAGACCCAGTACTTC. V and J are TRBV5-1 and TRBJ2-5, with D possibly matching TRBD1 (6 bases). The CDR3 has 13 residues. Germline CDR1 and CDR2: SGHRS and YFSETQ. V was shortened by 4 bases and J by 1 base, with 8 bases between the two germline ends.

The sample holds a few counts of this clone. The rearrangement uses TRBV19 and TRBJ2-6, with D unclear. This CDR3 has 12 residues. V lost 9 bases and J 2 bases, leaving 5 bases between the germline ends. Germline V lookup: CDR1 LNHDA, CDR2 SQIVND (reference sequence). The CDR3 DNA reads as TGTGCCAGCCTAACTGGGGCCAACGTCCTGACTTTC. Amino acid sequence: CASLTGANVLTF.

V and J are TRBV7-8 and TRBJ1-1; 7 nucleotides agree with TRBD1. J gave up 4 bases and V 0 bases, and 5 bases lay outside the gene matches. CDR3 size: 15 residues. CDR1 SGHVS and CDR2 FQNEAQ come from the germline V gene. The CDR3 spells CASSLAQQGITEAFF. In nucleotides, the CDR3 is TGTGCCAGCAGCTTAGCGCAACAGGGGATCACTGAAGCTTTCTTT.

The chain combines TRBV2 with TRBJ2-3, with TRBD2 as a possible D gene (6 bases). Looked up from germline, CDR1 is SNHLY and CDR2 is FYNNEI. Deletions cut 8 bases from V and 3 bases from J, with 18 bases between. This CDR3 region has 15 residues. The CDR3 nucleotides read TGTGCCAGCTACCTTAGCGGAAAGCGTACAGATACGCAGTATTTT. Protein sequence: CASYLSGKRTDTQYF.

This clone was detected only a few times. The chain links TRBV12-5 to TRBJ2-3; D not resolved. Trimming left V 7 bases short and J 5 bases short, with 10 bases between. The CDR3 spans 12 residues. Germline V CDR1 and CDR2: LGHNT, FRNRAP. The CDR3 DNA sequence: TGTGCTAGTGCCCCACTTGAAGATACGCAGTATTTT. The encoded protein is CASAPLEDTQYF.

The V gene is TRBV29-1, the J gene TRBJ2-7; 7 positions match TRBD1. J lost 6 bases, V lost 3 bases, and 5 bases had no gene match. The germline gives CDR1 SQVTM, CDR2 ANQGSEA. The CDR3 is 12 amino acids. The CDR3 loop reads CSVEWAGGEQYV. The CDR3 bases are TGCAGCGTTGAGTGGGCAGGGGGCGAGCAGTACGTC.

The J gene is TRBJ2-1, the V gene TRBV5-4, with TRBD2 matching 8 bases. The CDR3 covers 15 residues. Trimming took 4 bases from V and 7 from J; bases not matched to a gene: 10. Germline V gives CDR1 SGHNT, CDR2 YYREEE (reference sequence). This CDR3 is CASSITSGDRNEQFF. CDR3 DNA sequence: TGTGCCAGCAGCATCACTAGCGGAGATAGAAATGAGCAGTTCTTC.

The V gene is TRBV25-1, the J gene TRBJ2-2; D may be TRBD1 (6 bases). Looked up from germline, CDR1 is MGHDK and CDR2 is SYGVNS. CDR3 length: 14 residues. V lost 6 bases and J 2 bases, leaving 10 bases between the germline ends. The CDR3 here is CASRIQGNTGELFF. CDR3 bases: TGTGCCAGCAGAATACAGGGCAACACCGGGGAGCTGTTTTTT.

This sequence joins TRBV19 and TRBJ2-7, with D possibly matching TRBD1 (6 bases). V was pared by 3 bases and J by 4 bases, with 13 bases between. Germline CDR1 LNHDA, CDR2 SQIVND (reference sequence). This CDR3 spans 14 amino acids. CDR3 DNA sequence: TGTGCCAGTAGTATGGGGGCTGGTCTTTACGAGCAGTACTTC. This translates into CASSMGAGLYEQYF. The complete variable domain, with remaining parts taken from reference TRBV19 and TRBJ2-7, reads DGGITQSPKYLFRKEGQNVTLSCEQNLNHDAMYWYRQDPGQGLRLIYYSQIVNDFQKGDIAEGYSVSREKKESFPLTVTSAQKNPTAFYLCASSMGAGLYEQYFGPGTRLTVT.

This sequence joins TRBV30 and TRBJ1-1; D possibly corresponds to TRBD1 (6 bases). CDR1 is GTSNPN, CDR2 SVGIG, per germline (reference sequence). V was cut by 0 bases and J by 1 base, with 24 bases left in between. The length of the CDR3 is 19 residues. Written as DNA, the CDR3 is TGTGCCTGGAGTGTTATCAGGTCTGTTGGGGGGGCCCCGAACACTGAAGCTTTCTTT. It codes for CAWSVIRSVGGAPNTEAFF.

The chain is built from TRBV19 and TRBJ2-3; D unresolved. Looked up from germline, CDR1 is LNHDA and CDR2 is SQIVND (reference sequence). Trimming shortened V by 5 bases and J by 1 base, and 7 bases separated the two germline ends. The CDR3 covers 13 residues. CDR3 sequence reads: CASSEGGTDTQYF. The CDR3 region has the DNA TGTGCCAGTAGTGAAGGAGGCACAGATACGCAGTATTTT.

CDR3 DNA sequence: TGCAGTGCTAGAGAGAGAGAGACCCAGTACTTC. Its protein product is CSARERETQYF. The V gene is TRBV20-1, the J gene TRBJ2-5, with no clear D. This CDR3 contains 11 residues. The germline V gene has CDR1 DFQATT and CDR2 SNEGSKA (reference sequence). The V end was cut by 0 bases, the J end by 4 bases, with 3 bases between.

The chain uses TRBV28 and TRBJ2-3, with 7 bases that match TRBD1. Germline V CDR1 and CDR2: MDHEN, SYDVKM. The CDR3 spans 13 residues. V gave up 5 bases and J gave up 8 bases; unmatched junction bases: 7. CDR3 loop: CASSPQTGRTQYF. Written as DNA, the CDR3 is TGTGCCAGCAGTCCGCAGACAGGGCGTACGCAGTATTTT.

This chain connects TRBV30 to TRBJ2-7; 11 bases match TRBD1. The CDR3 runs 14 residues. V was pared by 4 bases and J by 7 bases, with 9 bases of the junction left unmatched. The germline CDR1 and CDR2 sequences are GTSNPN and SVGIG (reference sequence). The chain's CDR3 is CAWTPPGQGVEQYF. For the CDR3, the DNA is TGTGCCTGGACCCCACCGGGACAGGGGGTTGAGCAGTACTTC.

The chain couples TRBV30 to TRBJ2-1; 9 bases agree with TRBD2. After removal of 1 base from V and 5 bases from J, the junction contained 9 bases not matched to a gene. Germline V CDR1 and CDR2: GTSNPN, SVGIG (reference sequence). This CDR3 comprises 16 residues. The CDR3 nucleotides read TGTGCCTGGAGTGCCCTAGCGGGGAGGCCCCACAATGAGCAGTTCTTC. Its protein is CAWSALAGRPHNEQFF.